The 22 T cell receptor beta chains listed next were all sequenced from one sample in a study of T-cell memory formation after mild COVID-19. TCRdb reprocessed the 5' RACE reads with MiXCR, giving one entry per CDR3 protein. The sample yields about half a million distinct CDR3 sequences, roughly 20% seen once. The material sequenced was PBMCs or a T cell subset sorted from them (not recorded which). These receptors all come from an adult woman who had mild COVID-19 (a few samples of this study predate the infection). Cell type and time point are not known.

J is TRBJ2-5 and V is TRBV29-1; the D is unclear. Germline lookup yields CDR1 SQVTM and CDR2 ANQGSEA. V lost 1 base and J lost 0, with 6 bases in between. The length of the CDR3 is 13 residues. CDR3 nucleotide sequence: TGCAGCGTTGAAGGGAGTCACCAAGAGACCCAGTACTTC. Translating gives CSVEGSHQETQYF.

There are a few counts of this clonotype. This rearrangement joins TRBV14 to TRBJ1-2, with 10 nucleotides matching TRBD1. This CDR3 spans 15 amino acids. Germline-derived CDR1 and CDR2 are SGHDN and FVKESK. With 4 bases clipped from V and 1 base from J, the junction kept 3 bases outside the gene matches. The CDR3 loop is CASSPRTGGNYGYTF. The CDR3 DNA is TGTGCCAGCAGCCCCAGGACAGGGGGTAACTATGGCTACACCTTC.

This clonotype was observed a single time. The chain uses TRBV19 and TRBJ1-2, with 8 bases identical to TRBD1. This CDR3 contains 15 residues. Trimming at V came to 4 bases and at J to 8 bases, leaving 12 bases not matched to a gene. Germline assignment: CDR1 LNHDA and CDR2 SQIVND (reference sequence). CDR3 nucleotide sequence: TGTGCCAGTAGTACTCCTCGGGACAGGTTCTCCGGCTACACCTTC. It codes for CASSTPRDRFSGYTF.

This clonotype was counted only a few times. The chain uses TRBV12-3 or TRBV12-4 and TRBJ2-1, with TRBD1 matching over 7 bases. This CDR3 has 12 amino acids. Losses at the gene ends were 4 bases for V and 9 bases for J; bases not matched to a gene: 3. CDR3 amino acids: CASSSSGGEQFF. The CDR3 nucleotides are TGTGCCAGCAGTTCCTCAGGGGGTGAGCAGTTCTTC.

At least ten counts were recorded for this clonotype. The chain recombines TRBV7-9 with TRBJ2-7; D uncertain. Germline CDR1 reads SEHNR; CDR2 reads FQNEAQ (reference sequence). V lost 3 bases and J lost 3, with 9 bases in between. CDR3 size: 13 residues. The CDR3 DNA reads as TGTGCCAGCAGCTTCGGCGGAGACTACGAGCAGTACTTC. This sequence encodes CASSFGGDYEQYF. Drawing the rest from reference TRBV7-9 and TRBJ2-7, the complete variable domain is DTGVSQNPRHKITKRGQNVTFRCDPISEHNRLYWYRQTLGQGPEFLTYFQNEAQLEKSRLLSDRFSAERPKGSFSTLEIQRTEQGDSAMYLCASSFGGDYEQYFGPGTRLTVT.

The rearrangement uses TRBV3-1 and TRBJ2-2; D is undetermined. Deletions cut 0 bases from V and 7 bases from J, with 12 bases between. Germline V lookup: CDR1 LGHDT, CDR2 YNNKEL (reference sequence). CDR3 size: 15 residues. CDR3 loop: CASSQDPLFGGELFF. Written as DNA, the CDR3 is TGTGCCAGCAGCCAAGATCCCCTATTCGGCGGGGAGCTGTTTTTT.

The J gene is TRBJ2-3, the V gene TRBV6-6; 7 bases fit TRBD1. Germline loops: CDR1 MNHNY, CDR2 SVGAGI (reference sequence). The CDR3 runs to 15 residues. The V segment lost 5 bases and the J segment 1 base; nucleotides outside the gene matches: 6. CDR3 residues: CASSDRQGGTDTQYF. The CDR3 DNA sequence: TGTGCCAGCAGTGACAGACAGGGTGGCACAGATACGCAGTATTTT.

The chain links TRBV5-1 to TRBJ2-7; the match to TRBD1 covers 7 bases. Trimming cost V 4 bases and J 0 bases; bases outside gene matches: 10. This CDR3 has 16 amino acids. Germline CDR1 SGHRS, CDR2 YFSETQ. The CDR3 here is CASSLYIRDSSYEQYF. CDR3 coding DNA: TGCGCCAGCAGCCTCTATATTCGGGACAGCTCCTACGAGCAGTACTTC.

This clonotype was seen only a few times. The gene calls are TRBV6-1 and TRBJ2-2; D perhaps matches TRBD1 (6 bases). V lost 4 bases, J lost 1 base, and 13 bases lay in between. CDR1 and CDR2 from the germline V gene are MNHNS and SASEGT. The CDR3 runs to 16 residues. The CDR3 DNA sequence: TGTGCCAGCAGTGCCAAGGGGACATGGAACACCGGGGAGCTGTTTTTT. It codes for CASSAKGTWNTGELFF.

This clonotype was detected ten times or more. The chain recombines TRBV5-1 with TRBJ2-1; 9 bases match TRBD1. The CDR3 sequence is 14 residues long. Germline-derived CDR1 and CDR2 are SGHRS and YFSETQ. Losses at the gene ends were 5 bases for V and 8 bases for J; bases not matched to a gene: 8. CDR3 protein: CASRKQGAADEQFF. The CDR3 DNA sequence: TGCGCCAGCAGAAAACAGGGGGCTGCCGATGAGCAGTTCTTC.

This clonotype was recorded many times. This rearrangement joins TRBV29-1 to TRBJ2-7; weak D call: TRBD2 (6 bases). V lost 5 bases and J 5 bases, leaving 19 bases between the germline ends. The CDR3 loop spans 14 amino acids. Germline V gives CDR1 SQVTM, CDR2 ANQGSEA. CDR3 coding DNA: TGCAGCGTTCGCTCCGGGATTCCGGGGGACGAGCAGTACTTC. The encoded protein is CSVRSGIPGDEQYF.

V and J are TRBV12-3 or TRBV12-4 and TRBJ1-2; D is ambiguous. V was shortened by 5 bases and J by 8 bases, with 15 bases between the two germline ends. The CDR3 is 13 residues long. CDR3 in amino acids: CASSPLVSGGYTF. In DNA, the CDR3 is TGTGCCAGCAGTCCTTTAGTTTCGGGCGGCTACACCTTC.

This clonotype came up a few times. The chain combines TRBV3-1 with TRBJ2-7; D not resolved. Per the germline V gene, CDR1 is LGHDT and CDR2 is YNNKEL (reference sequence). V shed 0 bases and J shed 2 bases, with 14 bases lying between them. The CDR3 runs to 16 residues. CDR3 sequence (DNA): TGTGCCAGCAGCCAAGACAGTCAGAATCCAGCCTACGAGCAGTACTTC. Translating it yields CASSQDSQNPAYEQYF.

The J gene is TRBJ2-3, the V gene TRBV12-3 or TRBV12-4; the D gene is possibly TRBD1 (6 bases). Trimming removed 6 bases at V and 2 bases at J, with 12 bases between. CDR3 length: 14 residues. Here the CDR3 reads CASSKGDITDTQYF. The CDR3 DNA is TGTGCCAGCAGCAAAGGGGACATCACAGATACGCAGTATTTT.

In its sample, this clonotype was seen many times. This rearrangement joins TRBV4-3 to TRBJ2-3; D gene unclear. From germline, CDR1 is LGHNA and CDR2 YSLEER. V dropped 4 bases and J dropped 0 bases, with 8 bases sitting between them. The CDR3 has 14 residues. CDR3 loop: CASSLVGSTDTQYF. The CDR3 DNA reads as TGCGCCAGCAGCCTCGTAGGGAGCACAGATACGCAGTATTTT.

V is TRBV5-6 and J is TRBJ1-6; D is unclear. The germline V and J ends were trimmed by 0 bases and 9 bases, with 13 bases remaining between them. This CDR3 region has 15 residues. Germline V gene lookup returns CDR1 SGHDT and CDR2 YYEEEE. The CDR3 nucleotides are TGTGCCAGCAGCTTGGTAACGCAAGCGGTTTCACCCCTCCACTTT. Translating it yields CASSLVTQAVSPLHF.

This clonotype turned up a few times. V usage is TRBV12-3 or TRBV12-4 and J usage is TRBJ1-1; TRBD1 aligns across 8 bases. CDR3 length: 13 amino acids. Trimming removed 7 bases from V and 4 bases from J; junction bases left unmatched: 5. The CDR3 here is CASTETGVTEAFF. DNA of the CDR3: TGTGCCAGCACCGAGACAGGGGTCACTGAAGCTTTCTTT.

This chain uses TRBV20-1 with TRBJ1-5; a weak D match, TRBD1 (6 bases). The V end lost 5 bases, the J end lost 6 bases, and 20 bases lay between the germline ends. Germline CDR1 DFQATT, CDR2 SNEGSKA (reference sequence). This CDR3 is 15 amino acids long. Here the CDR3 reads CSAAPFRGSGQPQHF. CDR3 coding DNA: TGCAGTGCTGCCCCGTTCAGGGGAAGTGGTCAGCCCCAGCATTTT.

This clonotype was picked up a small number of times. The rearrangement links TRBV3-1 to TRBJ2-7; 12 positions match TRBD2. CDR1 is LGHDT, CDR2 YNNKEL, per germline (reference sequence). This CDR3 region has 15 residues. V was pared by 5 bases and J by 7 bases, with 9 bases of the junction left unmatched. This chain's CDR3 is CASSRGLAGAGEQYF. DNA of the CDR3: TGTGCCAGCAGCAGGGGACTAGCGGGCGCCGGGGAGCAGTACTTC.

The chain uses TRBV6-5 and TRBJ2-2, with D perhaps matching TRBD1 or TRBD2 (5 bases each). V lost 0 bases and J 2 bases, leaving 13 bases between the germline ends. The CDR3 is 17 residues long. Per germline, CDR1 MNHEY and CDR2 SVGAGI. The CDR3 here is CASSYSGQGVNTGELFF. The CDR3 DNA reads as TGTGCCAGCAGTTACTCTGGGCAGGGAGTTAACACCGGGGAGCTGTTTTTT.

The CDR3 here is CASSNDRDTPVSEAFF. The CDR3 nucleotides read TGCGCCAGCAGTAACGACAGGGACACCCCTGTTTCTGAAGCTTTCTTT. V usage is TRBV5-1 and J usage is TRBJ1-1; 7 positions match TRBD1. The CDR3 is 16 amino acids. Germline values: CDR1 SGHRS, CDR2 YFSETQ. The V and J ends lost 5 bases and 6 bases, in that order; junction bases with no gene match: 16.

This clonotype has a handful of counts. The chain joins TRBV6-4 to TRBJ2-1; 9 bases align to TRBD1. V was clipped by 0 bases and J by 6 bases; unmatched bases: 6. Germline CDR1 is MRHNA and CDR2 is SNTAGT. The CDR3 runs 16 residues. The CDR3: CASSDSSGTGSNEQFF. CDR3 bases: TGTGCCAGCAGTGACTCTTCCGGGACAGGGTCCAATGAGCAGTTCTTC.